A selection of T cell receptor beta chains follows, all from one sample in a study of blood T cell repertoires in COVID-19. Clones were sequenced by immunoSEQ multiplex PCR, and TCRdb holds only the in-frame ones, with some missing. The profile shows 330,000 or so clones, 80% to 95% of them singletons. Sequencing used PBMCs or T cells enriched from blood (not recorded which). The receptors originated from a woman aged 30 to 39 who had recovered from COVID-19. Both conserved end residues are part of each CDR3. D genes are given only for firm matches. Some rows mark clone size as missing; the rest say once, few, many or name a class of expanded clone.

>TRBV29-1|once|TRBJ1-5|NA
CSVAQPNQPQHF
TGCAGCGTTGCACAGCCAAATCAGCCCCAGCATTTT
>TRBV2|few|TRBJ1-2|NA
CASSGQLGYGYTF
TGTGCCAGCAGTGGACAGCTTGGGTATGGCTACACCTTC
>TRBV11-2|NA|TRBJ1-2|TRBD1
CASSQQGDGYTF
TGTGCCAGCAGCCAACAGGGGGATGGCTACACCTTC
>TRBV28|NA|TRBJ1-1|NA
CASRMIGNTEAFF
TGTGCCAGCAGGATGATCGGGAACACTGAAGCTTTCTTT
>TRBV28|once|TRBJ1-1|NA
CASSFLLGGNTEAFF
TGTGCCAGCAGTTTTCTATTAGGGGGAAACACTGAAGCTTTCTTT
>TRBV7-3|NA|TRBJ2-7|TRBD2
CASSSAGAGYEQYF
TGTGCCAGCAGCTCAGCGGGAGCGGGGTACGAGCAGTACTTC
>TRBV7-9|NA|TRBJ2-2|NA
CASSLRGSGELFF
TGTGCCAGCAGCTTAAGGGGGTCCGGGGAGCTGTTTTTT
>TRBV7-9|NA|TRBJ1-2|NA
CASSLVQGSYTF
TGTGCCAGCAGCTTAGTCCAGGGGAGCTACACCTTC
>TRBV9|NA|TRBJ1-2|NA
CASSARGIYGYTF
TGTGCCAGCAGCGCCCGGGGGATTTATGGCTACACCTTC
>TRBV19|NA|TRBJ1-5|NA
CASRTTQGSKQPQHF
TGTGCCAGTAGGACCACACAGGGTAGTAAACAGCCCCAGCATTTT
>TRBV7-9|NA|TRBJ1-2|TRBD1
CASSLAGDSSNYGYTF
TGTGCCAGCAGCTTAGCGGGGGACAGCTCTAACTATGGCTACACCTTC
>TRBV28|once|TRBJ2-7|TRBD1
CASSFSGQGAYEQYF
TGTGCCAGCAGTTTTTCCGGTCAGGGGGCCTACGAGCAGTACTTC
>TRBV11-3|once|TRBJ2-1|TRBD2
CASSLDPSGAAYNEQFF
TGTGCCAGCAGCTTAGACCCTAGCGGAGCTGCCTACAATGAGCAGTTCTTC
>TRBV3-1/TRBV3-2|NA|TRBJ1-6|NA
CASSQIGGENSPLHF
TGTGCCAGCAGCCAAATAGGGGGAGAGAATTCACCCCTCCACTTT
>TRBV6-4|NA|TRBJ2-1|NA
CASSEGEWGEQFF
TGTGCCAGCAGCGAGGGGGAATGGGGTGAGCAGTTCTTC
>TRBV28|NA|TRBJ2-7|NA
CASSSSWRTYEQYF
TGTGCCAGCAGTTCCAGTTGGAGGACCTACGAGCAGTACTTC
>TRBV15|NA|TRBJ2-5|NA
CATSRDIQETQYF
TGTGCCACCAGCAGAGATATCCAAGAGACCCAGTACTTC
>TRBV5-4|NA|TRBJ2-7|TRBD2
CASSLGLAGSYEQYF
TGTGCCAGCAGCTTGGGACTAGCGGGCTCCTACGAGCAGTACTTC
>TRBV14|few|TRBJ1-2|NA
CASSQVGQFYGYTF
TGTGCCAGCAGCCAAGTGGGCCAGTTCTATGGCTACACCTTC
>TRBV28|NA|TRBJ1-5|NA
CASGLEREIQPQHF
TGTGCCAGTGGTTTAGAGAGGGAGATTCAGCCCCAGCATTTT
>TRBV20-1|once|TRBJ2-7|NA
CSASRLESYEQYF
TGCAGTGCTAGTCGACTAGAGTCCTACGAGCAGTACTTC
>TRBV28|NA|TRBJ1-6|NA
CASRPTLPLVSASLHF
TGTGCCAGCAGACCAACTCTCCCCCTGGTCTCCGCATCCCTCCACTTT
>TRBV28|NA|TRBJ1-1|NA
CASSFLRMPNTEAFF
TGTGCCAGCAGTTTCTTGAGGATGCCGAACACTGAAGCTTTCTTT
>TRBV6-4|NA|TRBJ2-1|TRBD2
CAVLRGSSYNEQFF
TGTGCCGTTCTGCGGGGGAGCTCCTACAATGAGCAGTTCTTC
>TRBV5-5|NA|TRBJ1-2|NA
CASSLGAKDGYTF
TGTGCCAGCAGCTTGGGGGCTAAGGATGGCTACACCTTC
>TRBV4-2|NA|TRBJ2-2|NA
CASSQSRGTGELFF
TGTGCCAGCAGCCAATCTCGGGGCACCGGGGAGCTGTTTTTT
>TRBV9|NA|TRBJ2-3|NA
CASSPGTPGDTQYF
TGTGCCAGCAGCCCCGGGACACCGGGAGATACGCAGTATTTT
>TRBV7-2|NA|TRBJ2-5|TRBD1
CASSLIRGRETQYF
TGTGCCAGCAGCTTAATCAGGGGGCGGGAGACCCAGTACTTC
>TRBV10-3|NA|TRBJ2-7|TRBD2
CAISESSLAGDYEQYF
TGTGCCATCAGTGAGTCGAGCCTAGCGGGGGATTACGAGCAGTACTTC
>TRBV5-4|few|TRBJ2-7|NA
CASSLLGTYEQYF
TGTGCCAGCAGCTTGCTAGGAACCTACGAGCAGTACTTC
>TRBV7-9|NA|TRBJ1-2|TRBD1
CASSTADRADGYTF
TGTGCCAGCAGCACCGCGGACAGGGCCGATGGCTACACCTTC
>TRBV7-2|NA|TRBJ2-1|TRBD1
CASSLVGGLYNEQFF
TGTGCCAGCAGCTTAGTAGGGGGCCTGTACAATGAGCAGTTCTTC
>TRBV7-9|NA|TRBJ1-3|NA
CASSRSQDISGNTIYF
TGTGCCAGCAGCCGATCACAGGACATCTCTGGAAACACCATATATTTT
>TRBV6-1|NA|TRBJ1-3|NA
CASSEWLGSAGNTIYF
TGTGCCAGCAGTGAATGGCTGGGCAGTGCTGGAAACACCATATATTTT
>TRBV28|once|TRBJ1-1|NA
CASSLDLVVVAEAFF
TGTGCCAGCAGTCTAGACCTGGTGGTGGTTGCTGAAGCTTTCTTT
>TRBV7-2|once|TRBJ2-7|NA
CASSLLGGLYEQYF
TGTGCCAGCAGCTTATTGGGGGGATTGTACGAGCAGTACTTC
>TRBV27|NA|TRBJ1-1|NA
CASSITGGFSGTEAFF
TGTGCCAGCAGTATTACGGGGGGCTTCTCAGGGACTGAAGCTTTCTTT
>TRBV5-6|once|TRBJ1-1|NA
CASSLEAAKAFF
TGTGCCAGCAGCCTCGAGGCGGCTAAAGCTTTCTTT
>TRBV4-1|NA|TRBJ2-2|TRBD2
CASSQVPGLAGTGELFF
TGCGCCAGCAGCCAAGTACCGGGACTAGCGGGGACCGGGGAGCTGTTTTTT
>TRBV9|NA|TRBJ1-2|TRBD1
CASSVTGGFYGYTF
TGTGCCAGCAGCGTGACAGGGGGTTTCTATGGCTACACCTTC
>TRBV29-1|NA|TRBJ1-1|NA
CSAAVNRGGTEAFF
TGCAGCGCCGCAGTCAATCGGGGAGGGACTGAAGCTTTCTTT
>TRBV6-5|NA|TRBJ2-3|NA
CASSYGAQGTDTQYF
TGTGCCAGCAGTTATGGGGCTCAGGGCACAGATACGCAGTATTTT
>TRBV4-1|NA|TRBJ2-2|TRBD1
CASRRTGPNTGELFF
TGCGCCAGCAGACGGACAGGGCCGAACACCGGGGAGCTGTTTTTT
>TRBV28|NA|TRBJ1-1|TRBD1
CASTSTGTGLNTEAFF
TGTGCCAGCACATCAACCGGGACAGGCCTGAACACTGAAGCTTTCTTT
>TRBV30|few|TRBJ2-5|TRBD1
CAWGTGGYETQYF
TGTGCCTGGGGGACAGGGGGCTACGAGACCCAGTACTTC
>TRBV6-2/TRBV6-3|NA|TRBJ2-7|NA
CASSSQLTGTIF
TGTGCCAGCAGCTCCCAATTAACCGGGACAATCTTC
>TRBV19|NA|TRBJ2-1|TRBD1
CASSLITGVIGNEQFF
TGTGCCAGTAGTCTGATAACAGGGGTTATTGGAAATGAGCAGTTCTTC
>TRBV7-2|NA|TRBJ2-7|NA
CASAAWGGGYEQYF
TGTGCCAGCGCCGCCTGGGGGGGCGGCTACGAGCAGTACTTC
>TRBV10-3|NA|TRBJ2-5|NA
CVTGTGETQYF
TGTGTAACAGGGACCGGGGAGACCCAGTACTTC
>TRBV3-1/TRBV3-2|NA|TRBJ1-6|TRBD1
CASKTTGGGGSPLHF
TGTGCCAGCAAAACTACAGGGGGCGGTGGGTCACCCCTCCACTTT